The 3 T cell receptor beta chains below all came from one sample that was sequenced in a study of blood T cell repertoires in COVID-19. Using immunoSEQ multiplex PCR, the repertoire was profiled, and TCRdb retains in-frame clones only, with some absent. The repertoire consists of about 300,000 clones, with 87% occurring once and the leading ten covering about 1.6%. The material sequenced was peripheral blood. These receptors all come from a woman between 40 and 50 years old who had recovered from COVID-19.

The rearrangement joins TRBV5-1 to TRBJ2-7; possible D gene TRBD2, 6 bases. V was cut by 0 bases and J by 6 bases, with 16 bases left in between. From germline, CDR1 is SGHRS and CDR2 YFSETQ. There are 15 residues in the CDR3. The CDR3 nucleotides are TGCGCCAGCAGCTTGGCCCTTGGGGCGGGATCCGAGCAGTACTTC. This gives the protein CASSLALGAGSEQYF. The full variable domain, completed using reference TRBV5-1 and TRBJ2-7, is KAGVTQTPRYLIKTRGQQVTLSCSPISGHRSVSWYQQTPGQGLQFLFEYFSETQRNKGNFPGRFSGRQFSNSRSEMNVSTLELGDSALYLCASSLALGAGSEQYFGPGTRLTVT.

The gene calls are TRBV5-3 and TRBJ1-6, with D perhaps TRBD1 (6 bases). TRBV5-3 is an ORF; its function is uncertain. The V and J ends lost 3 bases and 11 bases respectively, with 27 bases between them. The CDR3 contains 18 residues. The CDR3, as DNA: TGTGCCAGAAGCTACATTTGGCCCAGAACAGGGTCGGGACCACCCCTCCACTTT. Its protein product is CARSYIWPRTGSGPPLHF.

The chain links TRBV9 to TRBJ2-3, with 9 bases identical to TRBD2. The length of the CDR3 is 16 residues. Trimming at V came to 4 bases and at J to 4 bases, leaving 10 bases not matched to a gene. Germline CDR1 reads SGDLS; CDR2 reads YYNGEE. In nucleotides, the CDR3 is TGTGCCAGCAGCCCCCATAAGTCTAGCGGGGCAGATACGCAGTATTTT. Its translation is CASSPHKSSGADTQYF. Based on the CDR3 plus reference TRBV9 and TRBJ2-3, the full variable domain is DSGVTQTPKHLITATGQRVTLRCSPRSGDLSVYWYQQSLDQGLQFLIQYYNGEERAKGNILERFSAQQFPDLHSELNLSSLELGDSALYFCASSPHKSSGADTQYFGPGTRLTVL.